This paragraph reports one T cell receptor beta chain. The entry originates in a study of blood T cell repertoires in COVID-19. The CDR3 has 15 amino acids. Per germline, CDR1 MGHRA and CDR2 YSYEKL. With 1 base removed from V and 2 bases from J, the gap between germline ends came to 9 bases. This table comes from immunoSEQ multiplex PCR, and its TCRdb copy is limited to in-frame clones, with some not included. The table shows approximately 180,000 clones, with about 88% occurring only once. The receptor's source is a woman aged 35 to 49 with acute COVID-19. The chain carries TRBV4-1 and TRBJ1-3, with D possibly TRBD1 on 6 matching bases. Sequencing input: PBMCs or T cells enriched from blood (not recorded which). The CDR3 sequence is CASSQVNRAGNTIYF. In DNA form, the CDR3 reads TGCGCCAGCAGCCAAGTTAACAGGGCTGGAAACACCATATATTTT.